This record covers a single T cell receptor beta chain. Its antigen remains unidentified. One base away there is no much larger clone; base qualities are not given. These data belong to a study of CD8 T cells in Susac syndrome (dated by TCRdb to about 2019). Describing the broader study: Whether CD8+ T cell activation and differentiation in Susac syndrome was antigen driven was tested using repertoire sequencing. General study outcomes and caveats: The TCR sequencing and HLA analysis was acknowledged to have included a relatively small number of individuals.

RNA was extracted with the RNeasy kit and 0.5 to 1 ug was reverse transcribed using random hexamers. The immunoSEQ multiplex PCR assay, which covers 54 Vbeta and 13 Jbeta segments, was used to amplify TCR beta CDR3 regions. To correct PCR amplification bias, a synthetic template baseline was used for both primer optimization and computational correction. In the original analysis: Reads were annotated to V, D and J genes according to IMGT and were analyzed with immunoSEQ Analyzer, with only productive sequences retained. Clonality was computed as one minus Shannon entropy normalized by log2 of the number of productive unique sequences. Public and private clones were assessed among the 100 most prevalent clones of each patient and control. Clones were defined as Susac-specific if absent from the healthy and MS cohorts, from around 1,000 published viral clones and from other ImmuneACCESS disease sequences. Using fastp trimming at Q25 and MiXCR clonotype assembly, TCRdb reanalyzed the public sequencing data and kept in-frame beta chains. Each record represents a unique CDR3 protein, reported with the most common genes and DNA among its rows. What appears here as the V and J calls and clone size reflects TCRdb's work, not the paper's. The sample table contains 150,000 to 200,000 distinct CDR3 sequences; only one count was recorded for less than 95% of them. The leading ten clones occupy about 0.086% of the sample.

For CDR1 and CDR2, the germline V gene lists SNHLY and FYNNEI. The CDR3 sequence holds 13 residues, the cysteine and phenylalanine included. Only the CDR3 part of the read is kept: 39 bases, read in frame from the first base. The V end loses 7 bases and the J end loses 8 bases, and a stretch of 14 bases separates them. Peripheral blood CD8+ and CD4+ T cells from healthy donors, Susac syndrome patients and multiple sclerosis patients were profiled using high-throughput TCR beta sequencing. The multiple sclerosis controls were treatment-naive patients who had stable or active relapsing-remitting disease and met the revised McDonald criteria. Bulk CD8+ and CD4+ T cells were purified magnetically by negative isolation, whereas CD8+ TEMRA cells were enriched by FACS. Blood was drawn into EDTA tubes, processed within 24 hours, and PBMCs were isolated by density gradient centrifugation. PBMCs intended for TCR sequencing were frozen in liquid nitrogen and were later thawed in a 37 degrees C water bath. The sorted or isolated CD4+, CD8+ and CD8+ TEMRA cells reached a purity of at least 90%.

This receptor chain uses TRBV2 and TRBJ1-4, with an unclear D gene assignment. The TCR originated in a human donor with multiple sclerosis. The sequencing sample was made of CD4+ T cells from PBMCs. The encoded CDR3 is CASKGLRREKLFF. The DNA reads TGTGCCAGCAAAGGCCTTCGGCGCGAAAAACTGTTTTTT.